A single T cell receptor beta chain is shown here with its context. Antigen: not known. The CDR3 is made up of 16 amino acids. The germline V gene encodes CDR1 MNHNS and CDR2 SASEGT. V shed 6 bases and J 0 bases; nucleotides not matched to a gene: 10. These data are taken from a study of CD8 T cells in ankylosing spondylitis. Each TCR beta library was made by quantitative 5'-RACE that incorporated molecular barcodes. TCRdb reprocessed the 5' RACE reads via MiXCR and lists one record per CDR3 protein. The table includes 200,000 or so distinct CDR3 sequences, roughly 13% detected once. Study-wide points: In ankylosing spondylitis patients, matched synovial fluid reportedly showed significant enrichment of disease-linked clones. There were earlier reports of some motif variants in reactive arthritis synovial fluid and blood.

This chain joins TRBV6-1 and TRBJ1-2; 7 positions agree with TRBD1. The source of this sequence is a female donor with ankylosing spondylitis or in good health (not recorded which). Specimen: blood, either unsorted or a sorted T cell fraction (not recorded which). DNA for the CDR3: TGTGCCAGCAGCATGACGTACAGGGGAACTAACTATGGCTACACCTTC. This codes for CASSMTYRGTNYGYTF.